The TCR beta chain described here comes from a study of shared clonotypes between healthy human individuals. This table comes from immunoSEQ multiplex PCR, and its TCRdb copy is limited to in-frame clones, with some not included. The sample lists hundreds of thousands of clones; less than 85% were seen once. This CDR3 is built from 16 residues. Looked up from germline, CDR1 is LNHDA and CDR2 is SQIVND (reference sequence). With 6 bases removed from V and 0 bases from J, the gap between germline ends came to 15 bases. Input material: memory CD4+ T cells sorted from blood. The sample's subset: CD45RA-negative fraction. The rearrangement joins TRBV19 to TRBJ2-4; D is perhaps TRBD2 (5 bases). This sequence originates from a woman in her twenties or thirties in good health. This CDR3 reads CASSLSPGLAKNIQYF. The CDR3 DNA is TGTGCCAGTAGCCTCAGTCCCGGACTAGCCAAAAACATTCAGTACTTC. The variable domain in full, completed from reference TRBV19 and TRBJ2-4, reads DGGITQSPKYLFRKEGQNVTLSCEQNLNHDAMYWYRQDPGQGLRLIYYSQIVNDFQKGDIAEGYSVSREKKESFPLTVTSAQKNPTAFYLCASSLSPGLAKNIQYFGAGTRLSVL.